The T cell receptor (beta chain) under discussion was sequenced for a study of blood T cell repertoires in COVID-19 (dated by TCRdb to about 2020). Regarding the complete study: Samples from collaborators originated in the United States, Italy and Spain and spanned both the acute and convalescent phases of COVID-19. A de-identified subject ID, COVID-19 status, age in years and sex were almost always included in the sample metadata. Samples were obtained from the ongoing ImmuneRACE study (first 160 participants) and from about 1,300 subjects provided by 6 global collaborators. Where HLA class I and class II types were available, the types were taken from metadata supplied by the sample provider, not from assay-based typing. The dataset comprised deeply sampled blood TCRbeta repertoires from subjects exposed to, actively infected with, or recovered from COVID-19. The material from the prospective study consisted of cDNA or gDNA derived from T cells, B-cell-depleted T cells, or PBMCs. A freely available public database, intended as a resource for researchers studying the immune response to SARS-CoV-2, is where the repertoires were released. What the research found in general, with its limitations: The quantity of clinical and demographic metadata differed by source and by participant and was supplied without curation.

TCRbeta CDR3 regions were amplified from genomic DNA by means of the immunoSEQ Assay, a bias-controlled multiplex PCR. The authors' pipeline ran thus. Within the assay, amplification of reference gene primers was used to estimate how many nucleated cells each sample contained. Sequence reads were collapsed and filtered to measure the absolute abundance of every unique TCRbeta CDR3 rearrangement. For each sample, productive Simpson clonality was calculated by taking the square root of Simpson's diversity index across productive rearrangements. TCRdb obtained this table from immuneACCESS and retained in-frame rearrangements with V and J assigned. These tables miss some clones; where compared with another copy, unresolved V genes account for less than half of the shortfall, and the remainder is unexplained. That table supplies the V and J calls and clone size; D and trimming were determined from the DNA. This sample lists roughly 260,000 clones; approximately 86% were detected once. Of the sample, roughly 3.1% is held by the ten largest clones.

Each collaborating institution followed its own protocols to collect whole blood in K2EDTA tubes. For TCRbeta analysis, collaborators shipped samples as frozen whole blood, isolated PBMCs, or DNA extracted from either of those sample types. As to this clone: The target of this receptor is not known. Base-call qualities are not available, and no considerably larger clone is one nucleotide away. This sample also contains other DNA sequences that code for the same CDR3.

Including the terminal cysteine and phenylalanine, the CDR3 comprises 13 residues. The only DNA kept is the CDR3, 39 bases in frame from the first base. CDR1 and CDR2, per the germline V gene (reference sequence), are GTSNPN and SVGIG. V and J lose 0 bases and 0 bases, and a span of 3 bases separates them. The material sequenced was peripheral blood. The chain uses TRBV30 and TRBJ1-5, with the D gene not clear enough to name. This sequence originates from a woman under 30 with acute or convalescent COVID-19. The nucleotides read TGTGCCTGGAGTGTTAGTAGCAATCAGCCCCAGCATTTT. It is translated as CAWSVSSNQPQHF. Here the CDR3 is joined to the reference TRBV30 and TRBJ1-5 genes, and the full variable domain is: SQTIHQWPATLVQPVGSPLSLECTVEGTSNPNLYWYRQAAGRGLQLLFYSVGIGQISSEVPQNLSASRPQDRQFILSSKKLLLSDSGFYLCAWSVSSNQPQHFGDGTRLSIL.